The TCR beta chain under discussion was sequenced for a study of T-cell memory formation after mild COVID-19 (dated by TCRdb to about 2021). Some background on the complete study: TCR sequence clusters from the two donors were found to be largely donor specific. Longitudinal TCRalpha and TCRbeta repertoire sequencing tracked T-cell clones expanding and contracting after mild COVID-19 in a couple of donors. Two young, previously healthy adult volunteers made up the cohort, one male and one female. Findings and caveats that apply to the study as a whole: Contracting CD4+ clones appeared mostly in the CM and EM memory subsets, whereas CD8+ clones were enriched in EMRA. Balanced CD4/CD8 phenotypes were observed for clones contracting from day 15 to 85, whereas a bias towards CD4+ was observed for a second wave of clones expanding from day 15 to 37. The second-wave clones that peaked on day 37 were not confirmed to be SARS-CoV-2 specific. Only two mild cases were covered by the study, and larger cohorts that include severe cases with pre-infection samples were considered necessary. Some responding clones were found in pre-infection memory, which suggests that pre-existing cross-reactive memory T cells took part in the SARS-CoV-2 response.

Comment on this clonotype: Its antigen is not yet known. No base qualities exist here, and no much larger clone lies one base off it.

Ficoll-Paque density gradient centrifugation was the method used to isolate PBMCs. Trimming takes 2 bases from V and 6 bases from J, and the germline ends sit 7 bases apart. From the germline V gene, CDR1 is SGHTA and CDR2 is FQGNSA. Spanning cysteine to phenylalanine, the CDR3 consists of 13 amino acids. Only the CDR3 DNA stays, 39 bases, in frame from base 1. Sequencing used an Illumina NovaSeq 6000. cDNA libraries for TCRalpha and TCRbeta were prepared by 5'RACE using constant-segment primers, with sample barcodes and unique molecular identifiers added. RNA was extracted from every sample with Trizol reagent. Amplification of the libraries took two PCR steps, and the second step added a second sample barcode plus Illumina TruSeq adapters. Sequencing of the libraries was done on an Illumina NovaSeq, producing 2 x 150 bp paired-end reads. The authors processed their data as follows. The reads were demultiplexed and collapsed into UMI-guided consensus sequences using migec v1.2.7. Using mixcr v2.1.11, UMI consensuses were aligned to TRA and TRB V and J templates and then assembled into clonotypes. Clonotypes were classified as expanded or contracted when called significant by both edgeR and NoisET, with noise models trained on biological replicates. For edgeR calls, the thresholds were a false discovery rate-adjusted p below 0.01 and a log2 fold-change of 1. As an exploratory analysis of dynamics, PCA with hierarchical clustering was applied to max-normalized trajectories of the 1000 most abundant clonotypes. The CD4 or CD8 phenotype of responding clones was assigned using the separately sequenced CD4+ and CD8+ repertoires. TCRdb reanalyzed the raw reads on its own, using fastp at Q25 for trimming and MiXCR for clone calling, and kept in-frame beta chains. Each CDR3 protein gets just one entry, which takes the most common genes and DNA from the rows behind it. The V and J calls shown here were made by TCRdb, not taken from the authors' results. Here the sample has hundreds of thousands of distinct CDR3 sequences; approximately 15% occur a single time. Of the sample, around 24% falls within the top ten clones.

Rearrangement joined TRBV7-2 to TRBJ2-2; TRBD2 might be the D gene, on 6 matching bases. The clonotype comes from a man younger than 35 who had mild COVID-19 (a few samples of this study predate the infection). The sample titles of this study are shuffled in the database, so cell type and time point are left out; the donor was told from shared clones. What was sequenced was PBMCs or a T cell subset sorted from them (not recorded which). The nucleotides read TGTGCCAGCAGCTTATGGGGGGCCGGGGAGCTGTTTTTT. Translated, this gives CASSLWGAGELFF. Outside the CDR3, residues come from the reference TRBV7-2 and TRBJ2-2 proteins, so the full variable domain is: GAGVSQSPSNKVTEKGKDVELRCDPISGHTALYWYRQSLGQGLEFLIYFQGNSAPDKSGLPSDRFSAERTGGSVSTLTIQRTQQEDSAVYLCASSLWGAGELFFGEGSRLTVL.